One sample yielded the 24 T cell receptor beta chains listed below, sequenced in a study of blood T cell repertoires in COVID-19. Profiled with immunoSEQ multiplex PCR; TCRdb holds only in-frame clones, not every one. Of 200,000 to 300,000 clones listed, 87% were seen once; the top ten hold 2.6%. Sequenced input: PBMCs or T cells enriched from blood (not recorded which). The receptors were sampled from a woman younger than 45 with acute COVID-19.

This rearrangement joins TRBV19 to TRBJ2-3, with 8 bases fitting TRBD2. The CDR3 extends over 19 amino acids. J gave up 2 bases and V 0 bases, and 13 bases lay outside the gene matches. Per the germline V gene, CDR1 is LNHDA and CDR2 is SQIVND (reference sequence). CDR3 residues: CASSIDKRGFNLNTDTQYF. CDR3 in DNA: TGTGCCAGTAGTATAGATAAGCGGGGGTTCAATTTGAACACAGATACGCAGTATTTT.

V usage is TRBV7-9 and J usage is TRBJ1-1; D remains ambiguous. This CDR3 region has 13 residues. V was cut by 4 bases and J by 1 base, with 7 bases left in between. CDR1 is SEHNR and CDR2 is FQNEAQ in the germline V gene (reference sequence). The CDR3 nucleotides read TGTGCCAGCAGCTACAATAAGAACACTGAAGCTTTCTTT. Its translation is CASSYNKNTEAFF.

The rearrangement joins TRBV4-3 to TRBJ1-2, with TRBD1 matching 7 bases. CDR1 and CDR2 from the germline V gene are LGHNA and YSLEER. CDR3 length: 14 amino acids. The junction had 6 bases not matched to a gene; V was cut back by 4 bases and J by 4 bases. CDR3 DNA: TGCGCCAGCAGCCCTAGGGGGCTTGGCTATGGCTACACCTTC. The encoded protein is CASSPRGLGYGYTF.

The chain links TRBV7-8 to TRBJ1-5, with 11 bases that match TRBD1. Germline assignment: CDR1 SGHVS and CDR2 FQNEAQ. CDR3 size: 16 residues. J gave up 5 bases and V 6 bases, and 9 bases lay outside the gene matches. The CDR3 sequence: CASSSGTGGIYQPQHF. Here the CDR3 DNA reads TGTGCCAGCAGTTCCGGGACAGGGGGGATCTATCAGCCCCAGCATTTT. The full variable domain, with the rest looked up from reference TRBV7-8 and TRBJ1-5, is GAGVSQSPRYKVAKRGQDVALRCDPISGHVSLFWYQQALGQGPEFLTYFQNEAQLDKSGLPSDRFFAERPEGSVSTLKIQRTQQEDSAVYLCASSSGTGGIYQPQHFGDGTRLSIL.

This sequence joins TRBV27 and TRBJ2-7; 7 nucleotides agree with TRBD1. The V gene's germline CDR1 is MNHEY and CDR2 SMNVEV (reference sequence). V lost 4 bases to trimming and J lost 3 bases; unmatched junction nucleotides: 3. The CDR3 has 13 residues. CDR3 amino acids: CASSSGDSYEQYF. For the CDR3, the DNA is TGTGCCAGCAGTTCCGGGGACAGCTACGAGCAGTACTTC.

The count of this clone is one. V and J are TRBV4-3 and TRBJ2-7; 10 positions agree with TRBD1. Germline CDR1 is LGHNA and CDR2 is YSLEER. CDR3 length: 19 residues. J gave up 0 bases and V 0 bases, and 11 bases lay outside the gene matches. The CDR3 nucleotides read TGCGCCAGCAGCCAAGATGGGTGGACAGGGGGTATAAACTCCTACGAGCAGTACTTC. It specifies CASSQDGWTGGINSYEQYF.

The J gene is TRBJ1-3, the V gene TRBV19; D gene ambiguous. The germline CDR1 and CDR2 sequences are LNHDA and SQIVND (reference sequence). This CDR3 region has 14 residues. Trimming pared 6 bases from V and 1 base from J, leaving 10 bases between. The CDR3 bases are TGTGCCAGTAGCCGCACATGGTCTGGAAACACCATATATTTT. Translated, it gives CASSRTWSGNTIYF.

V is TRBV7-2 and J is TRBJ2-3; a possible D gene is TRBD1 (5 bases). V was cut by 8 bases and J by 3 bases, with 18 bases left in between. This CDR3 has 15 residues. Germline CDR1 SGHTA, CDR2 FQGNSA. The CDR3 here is CASGHGGARTDTQYF. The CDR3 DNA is TGTGCCAGCGGCCACGGTGGGGCCCGGACAGATACGCAGTATTTT. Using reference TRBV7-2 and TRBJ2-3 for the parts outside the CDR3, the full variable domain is GAGVSQSPSNKVTEKGKDVELRCDPISGHTALYWYRQSLGQGLEFLIYFQGNSAPDKSGLPSDRFSAERTGGSVSTLTIQRTQQEDSAVYLCASGHGGARTDTQYFGPGTRLTVL.

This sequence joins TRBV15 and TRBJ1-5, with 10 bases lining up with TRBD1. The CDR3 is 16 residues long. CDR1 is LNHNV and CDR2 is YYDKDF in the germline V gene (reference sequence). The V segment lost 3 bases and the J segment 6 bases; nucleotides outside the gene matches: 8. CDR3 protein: CATSRTRQGAFQPQHF. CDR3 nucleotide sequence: TGTGCCACCAGCAGGACAAGACAGGGGGCATTTCAGCCCCAGCATTTT.

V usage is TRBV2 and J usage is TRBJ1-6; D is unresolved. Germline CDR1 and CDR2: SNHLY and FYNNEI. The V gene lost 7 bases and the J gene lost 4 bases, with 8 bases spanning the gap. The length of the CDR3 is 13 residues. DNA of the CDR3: TGTGCCAGCAAAGGGAGATATAATTCACCCCTCCACTTT. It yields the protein CASKGRYNSPLHF. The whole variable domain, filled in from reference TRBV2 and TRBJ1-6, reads EPEVTQTPSHQVTQMGQEVILRCVPISNHLYFYWYRQILGQKVEFLVSFYNNEISEKSEIFDDQFSVERPDGSNFTLKIRSTKLEDSAMYFCASKGRYNSPLHFGNGTRLTVT.

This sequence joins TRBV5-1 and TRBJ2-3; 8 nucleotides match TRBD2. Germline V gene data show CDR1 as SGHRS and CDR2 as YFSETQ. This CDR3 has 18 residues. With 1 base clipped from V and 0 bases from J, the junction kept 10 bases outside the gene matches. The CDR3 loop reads CASSLRRGGLSSTDTQYF. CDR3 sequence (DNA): TGCGCCAGCAGCTTGCGTCGGGGGGGCCTATCTAGCACAGATACGCAGTATTTT.

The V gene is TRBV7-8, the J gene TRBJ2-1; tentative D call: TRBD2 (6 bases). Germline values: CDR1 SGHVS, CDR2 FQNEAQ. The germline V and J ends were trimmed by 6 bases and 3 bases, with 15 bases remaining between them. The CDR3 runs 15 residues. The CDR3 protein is CASSLPSGLYNEQFF. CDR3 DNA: TGTGCCAGCAGTCTACCCAGCGGGCTCTACAATGAGCAGTTCTTC.

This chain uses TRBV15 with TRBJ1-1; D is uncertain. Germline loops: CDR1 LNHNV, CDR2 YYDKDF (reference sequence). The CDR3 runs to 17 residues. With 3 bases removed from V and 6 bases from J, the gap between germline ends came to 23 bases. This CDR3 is CATSRSRGTAGFAEAFF. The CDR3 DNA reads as TGTGCCACCAGCAGGTCCCGGGGAACAGCTGGGTTTGCTGAAGCTTTCTTT.

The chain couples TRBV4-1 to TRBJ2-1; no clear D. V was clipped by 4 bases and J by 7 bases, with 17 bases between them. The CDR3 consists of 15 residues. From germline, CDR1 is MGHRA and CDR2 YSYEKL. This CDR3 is CASSRPRPVFNEQFF. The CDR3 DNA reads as TGCGCCAGCAGCCGCCCGCGGCCCGTCTTTAATGAGCAGTTCTTC.

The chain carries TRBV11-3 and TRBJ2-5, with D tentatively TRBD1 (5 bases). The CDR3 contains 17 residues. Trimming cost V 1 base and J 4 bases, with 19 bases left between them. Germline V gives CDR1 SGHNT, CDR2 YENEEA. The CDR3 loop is CASSLGVGAPWPETQYF. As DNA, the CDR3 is TGTGCCAGCAGCTTAGGGGTAGGGGCCCCTTGGCCAGAGACCCAGTACTTC.

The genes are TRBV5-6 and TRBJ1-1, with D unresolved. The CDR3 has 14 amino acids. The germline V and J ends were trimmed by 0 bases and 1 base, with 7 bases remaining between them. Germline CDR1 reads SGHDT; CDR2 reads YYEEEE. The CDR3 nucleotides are TGTGCCAGCAGCTTGGCGGTTCAGAACACTGAAGCTTTCTTT. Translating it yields CASSLAVQNTEAFF.

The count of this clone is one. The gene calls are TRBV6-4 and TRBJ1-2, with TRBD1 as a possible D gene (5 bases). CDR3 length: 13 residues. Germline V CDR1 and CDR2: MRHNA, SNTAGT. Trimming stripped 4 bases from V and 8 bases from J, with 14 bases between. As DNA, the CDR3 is TGTGCCAGCAGTGTTGACAGATTTAGAGGCTACACCTTC. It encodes CASSVDRFRGYTF.

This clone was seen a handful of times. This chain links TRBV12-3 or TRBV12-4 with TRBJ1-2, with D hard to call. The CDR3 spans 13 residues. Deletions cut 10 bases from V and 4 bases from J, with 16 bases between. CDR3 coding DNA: TGTGCCACCACCCTCAGCGGTGTCTATGGCTACACCTTC. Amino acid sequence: CATTLSGVYGYTF.

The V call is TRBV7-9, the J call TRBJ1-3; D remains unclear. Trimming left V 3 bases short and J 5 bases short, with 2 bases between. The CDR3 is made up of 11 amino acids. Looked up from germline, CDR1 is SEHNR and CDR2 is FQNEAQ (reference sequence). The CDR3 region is CASSFRNTIYF. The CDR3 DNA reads TGTGCCAGCAGCTTTAGAAACACCATATATTTT.

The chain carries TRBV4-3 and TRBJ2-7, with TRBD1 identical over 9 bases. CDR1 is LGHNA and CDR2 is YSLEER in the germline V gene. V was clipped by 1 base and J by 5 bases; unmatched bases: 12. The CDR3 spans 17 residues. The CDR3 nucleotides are TGCGCCAGCAGCCAAGGGACTCCTCGGACAGGGGTCCACGAGCAGTACTTC. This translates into CASSQGTPRTGVHEQYF.

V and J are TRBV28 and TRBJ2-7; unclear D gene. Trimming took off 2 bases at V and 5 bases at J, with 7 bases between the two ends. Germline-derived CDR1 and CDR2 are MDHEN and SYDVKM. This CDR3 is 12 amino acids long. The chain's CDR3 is CASSLESHEQYF. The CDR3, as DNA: TGTGCCAGCAGTTTAGAGTCCCACGAGCAGTACTTC.

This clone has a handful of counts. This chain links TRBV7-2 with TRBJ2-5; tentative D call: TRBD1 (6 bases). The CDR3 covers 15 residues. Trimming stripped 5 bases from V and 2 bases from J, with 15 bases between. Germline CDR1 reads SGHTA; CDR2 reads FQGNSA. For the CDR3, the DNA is TGTGCCAGCAGCCCTAGGACAGACATACAAGAGACCCAGTACTTC. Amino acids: CASSPRTDIQETQYF.

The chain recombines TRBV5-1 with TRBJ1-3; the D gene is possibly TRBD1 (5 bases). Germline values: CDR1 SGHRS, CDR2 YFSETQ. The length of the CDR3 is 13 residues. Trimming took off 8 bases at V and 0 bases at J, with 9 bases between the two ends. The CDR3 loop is CASRQPSGNTIYF. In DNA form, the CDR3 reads TGCGCCAGTCGACAGCCCTCTGGAAACACCATATATTTT.

CDR3 DNA sequence: TGTGCCAGCACCTCAACCTTGGAGGGCACTGAAGCTTTCTTT. Translating gives CASTSTLEGTEAFF. The V gene is TRBV6-5, the J gene TRBJ1-1; D call uncertain. V lost 7 bases and J 4 bases, leaving 16 bases between the germline ends. Germline V CDR1 and CDR2: MNHEY, SVGAGI. The CDR3 covers 14 residues.